The 27 T cell receptor beta chains in this list originate from one sample, sequenced in a study of blood T cell repertoires in COVID-19. Sequenced by immunoSEQ multiplex PCR; TCRdb stores in-frame clones only, minus some. The sample lists 130,000 to 150,000 clones, about four fifths occurring once. Sequencing used peripheral blood. Receptor source: a human donor in a cohort sampled during active COVID-19.

This clone has just one count. This chain joins TRBV7-2 and TRBJ2-7, with D perhaps TRBD1 (5 bases). The V gene lost 6 bases and the J gene lost 0 bases, with 12 bases spanning the gap. CDR1 is SGHTA, CDR2 FQGNSA, per germline. The CDR3 contains 14 residues. CDR3 coding DNA: TGTGCCAGCAGGGAGAGACAGAGCTCCTACGAGCAGTACTTC. It yields the protein CASRERQSSYEQYF.

This clone has only a few counts. This chain links TRBV19 with TRBJ1-2; D possibly corresponds to TRBD1 (6 bases). The CDR3 runs to 18 residues. The V gene lost 6 bases and the J gene lost 4 bases, with 27 bases spanning the gap. Germline lookup yields CDR1 LNHDA and CDR2 SQIVND (reference sequence). CDR3 DNA sequence: TGTGCCAGTAGCACTCCCAGGTCCCACGGACAGAGGACCTATGGCTACACCTTC. Translated: CASSTPRSHGQRTYGYTF. The whole variable domain, filled in from reference TRBV19 and TRBJ1-2, reads DGGITQSPKYLFRKEGQNVTLSCEQNLNHDAMYWYRQDPGQGLRLIYYSQIVNDFQKGDIAEGYSVSREKKESFPLTVTSAQKNPTAFYLCASSTPRSHGQRTYGYTFGSGTRLTVV.

CDR3 nucleotides: TGCGCCAGCGGGACTAGCGGGTCATACAATGAGCAGTTCTTC. It yields the protein CASGTSGSYNEQFF. The V gene is TRBV5-1, the J gene TRBJ2-1, with 12 positions matching TRBD2. J gave up 4 bases and V 7 bases, and 3 bases lay outside the gene matches. Germline values: CDR1 SGHRS, CDR2 YFSETQ. The CDR3 runs 14 residues.

As to this clone: The sample has other DNA sequences that encode this CDR3 too. V gene TRBV18 combines with J gene TRBJ1-1; no firm D call. The V gene's germline CDR1 is KGHSH and CDR2 LQKENI. Trimming removed 6 bases at V and 1 base at J, with 9 bases between. The CDR3 contains 13 residues. The CDR3 region is CASSLQANTEAFF. CDR3 nucleotides: TGTGCCAGCTCCCTGCAAGCGAACACTGAAGCTTTCTTT.

This chain connects TRBV29-1 to TRBJ2-6, with 7 bases fitting TRBD1. V was clipped by 6 bases and J by 1 base; unmatched bases: 0. CDR1 is SQVTM, CDR2 ANQGSEA, per germline. The CDR3 has 13 residues. The CDR3 is CSVQGSGANVLTF. CDR3 sequence (DNA): TGCAGCGTACAGGGGTCTGGGGCCAACGTCCTGACTTTC.

The rearrangement links TRBV24-1 to TRBJ1-2; 10 bases map to TRBD1. CDR3 length: 15 amino acids. V lost 9 bases and J lost 4; bases outside the gene matches: 10. Germline V gene sequence: CDR1 KGHDR, CDR2 SFDVKD. CDR3: CATQGQGKSGYGYTF. CDR3 coding DNA: TGTGCCACCCAGGGACAGGGGAAATCAGGCTATGGCTACACCTTC.

This clone was observed a single time. The V call is TRBV6-5, the J call TRBJ1-4, with 7 bases lining up with TRBD1. V was clipped by 6 bases and J by 7 bases; unmatched bases: 8. The length of the CDR3 is 14 residues. CDR1 is MNHEY and CDR2 is SVGAGI in the germline V gene. CDR3 in DNA: TGTGCCAGCAGCCCAGGGGGTGCTGGTGAAAAACTGTTTTTT. This sequence encodes CASSPGGAGEKLFF.

The V gene is TRBV6-2 or TRBV6-3, the J gene TRBJ2-7; D perhaps matches TRBD2 (6 bases). Germline-derived CDR1 and CDR2 are MNHEY and SVGEGT. This CDR3 has 12 amino acids. The V end lost 4 bases, the J end lost 4 bases, and 8 bases lay between the germline ends. The CDR3 DNA reads TGTGCCAGCAGTTGGGACTTTTACGAGCAGTACTTC. Encoded protein: CASSWDFYEQYF.

The chain uses TRBV9 and TRBJ1-3, with 7 bases fitting TRBD1. V lost 0 bases and J lost 4; bases outside the gene matches: 7. Germline assignment: CDR1 SGDLS and CDR2 YYNGEE. There are 16 residues in the CDR3. DNA for the CDR3: TGTGCCAGCAGCGTAGAAGCAGGGGGTACCGGAAACACCATATATTTT. Its translation is CASSVEAGGTGNTIYF.

The CDR3 loop reads CASSLQRQSTDTQYF. The CDR3 DNA reads TGTGCCAGCAGCCTACAAAGACAAAGCACAGATACGCAGTATTTT. The V and J genes are TRBV6-6 and TRBJ2-3; no reliable D call. Germline CDR1 MNHNY, CDR2 SVGAGI (reference sequence). Deletions cut 6 bases from V and 0 bases from J, with 13 bases between. The CDR3 consists of 15 residues.

V usage is TRBV6-6 and J usage is TRBJ2-7, with 9 bases matching TRBD1. The length of the CDR3 is 15 residues. Trimming removed 2 bases from V and 5 bases from J; junction bases left unmatched: 7. Germline V gene data show CDR1 as MNHNY and CDR2 as SVGAGI (reference sequence). CDR3 sequence reads: CASSYPRDRVHEQYF. The CDR3 region has the DNA TGTGCCAGCAGTTACCCTAGGGACAGGGTCCACGAGCAGTACTTC.

J is TRBJ2-7 and V is TRBV14; 8 positions match TRBD1. With 1 base clipped from V and 0 bases from J, the junction kept 11 bases outside the gene matches. Looked up from germline, CDR1 is SGHDN and CDR2 is FVKESK. This CDR3 region has 18 residues. CDR3 loop: CASSQGTGSSLLSYEQYF. The CDR3, as DNA: TGTGCCAGCAGCCAAGGGACAGGGTCTTCCCTCCTCTCCTACGAGCAGTACTTC.

Here the CDR3 reads CSVSAGIQYGYTF. The CDR3 nucleotides are TGCAGCGTTAGTGCAGGGATCCAGTATGGCTACACCTTC. The chain joins TRBV29-1 to TRBJ1-2, with D tentatively TRBD1 (5 bases). V was cut by 5 bases and J by 5 bases, with 15 bases left in between. The germline V gene encodes CDR1 SQVTM and CDR2 ANQGSEA. The CDR3 contains 13 residues.

The CDR3 coding sequence is TGTGCCAGCAAACGGGAGGTGGATGAGCAGTTCTTC. Translation gives CASKREVDEQFF. The rearrangement joins TRBV6-6 to TRBJ2-1, with 7 bases fitting TRBD2. CDR3 length equals 12 residues. The V gene's germline CDR1 is MNHNY and CDR2 SVGAGI (reference sequence). The trim removed 7 bases at V and 8 bases at J, leaving 5 bases unmatched.

The V gene is TRBV5-4, the J gene TRBJ2-7; D is perhaps TRBD1 (5 bases). Trimming removed 3 bases from V and 3 bases from J, with 10 bases in between. The V gene's germline CDR1 is SGHNT and CDR2 YYREEE (reference sequence). The CDR3 runs 13 residues. The CDR3 sequence is CASSSQGYYEQYF. The CDR3 DNA sequence: TGTGCCAGCAGCTCCCAGGGCTACTACGAGCAGTACTTC.

The V call is TRBV18, the J call TRBJ2-7; the match to TRBD1 covers 9 bases. The CDR3 extends over 15 amino acids. The junction had 5 bases not matched to a gene; V was cut back by 4 bases and J by 1 base. The V gene's germline CDR1 is KGHSH and CDR2 LQKENI. The CDR3 DNA reads as TGTGCCAGCTCACTCGCCGGGACAGGGTCCTACGAGCAGTACTTC. It translates to CASSLAGTGSYEQYF.

The chain couples TRBV15 to TRBJ2-1; D perhaps matches TRBD1 (6 bases). Trimming cost V 7 bases and J 0 bases, with 7 bases left between them. CDR1 and CDR2 from the germline V gene are LNHNV and YYDKDF (reference sequence). This CDR3 contains 13 residues. The CDR3, as DNA: TGTGCCACCATAGGGGGCTCCTACAATGAGCAGTTCTTC. Residues: CATIGGSYNEQFF.

The V and J genes are TRBV13 and TRBJ2-2; weak D call: TRBD2 (5 bases). Germline CDR1 and CDR2: PRHDT and FYEKMQ (reference sequence). Between the trimmed V and J ends, which lost 2 bases and 7 bases, there was a span of 8 bases. This CDR3 is built from 13 residues. Written as DNA, the CDR3 is TGTGCCAGCAGCTTATCTGGGAGCGGGGAGCTGTTTTTT. Protein sequence: CASSLSGSGELFF. The whole variable domain, remainder taken from reference TRBV13 and TRBJ2-2, is AAGVIQSPRHLIKEKRETATLKCYPIPRHDTVYWYQQGPGQDPQFLISFYEKMQSDKGSIPDRFSAQQFSDYHSELNMSSLELGDSALYFCASSLSGSGELFFGEGSRLTVL.

The count of this clone is one. This chain joins TRBV7-2 and TRBJ2-7, with 10 bases aligning to TRBD2. The trim removed 1 base at V and 3 bases at J, leaving 3 bases unmatched. CDR3 length: 15 residues. CDR1 and CDR2 (germline): SGHTA, FQGNSA. CDR3 coding DNA: TGTGCCAGCAGCTTAGTTGCTAGCGGGAGCTACGAGCAGTACTTC. This encodes CASSLVASGSYEQYF.

The CDR3 sequence is CASSSLEGGELFF. CDR3 coding DNA: TGCGCCAGCAGCTCACTGGAGGGCGGGGAGCTGTTTTTT. The genes are TRBV5-1 and TRBJ2-2, with a tentative D call TRBD2 (6 bases). Per germline, CDR1 SGHRS and CDR2 YFSETQ. The CDR3 loop spans 13 amino acids. Trimming cost V 3 bases and J 7 bases, with 10 bases left between them. The full variable domain, completed using reference TRBV5-1 and TRBJ2-2, is KAGVTQTPRYLIKTRGQQVTLSCSPISGHRSVSWYQQTPGQGLQFLFEYFSETQRNKGNFPGRFSGRQFSNSRSEMNVSTLELGDSALYLCASSSLEGGELFFGEGSRLTVL.

This clone was seen a single time. V and J are TRBV9 and TRBJ1-5; D is unresolved. Germline CDR1 SGDLS, CDR2 YYNGEE. V shed 4 bases and J shed 11 bases, with 16 bases lying between them. There are 13 residues in the CDR3. Written as DNA, the CDR3 is TGTGCCAGCAGCTCCACCACCCAGTCAGCCCAGCATTTT. Protein sequence: CASSSTTQSAQHF.

The chain combines TRBV5-1 with TRBJ2-7; a weak D match, TRBD1 (6 bases). The V and J ends lost 0 bases and 2 bases respectively, with 15 bases between them. CDR1 and CDR2 (germline): SGHRS, YFSETQ. This CDR3 has 16 residues. CDR3 in amino acids: CASSLGPAGTTYEQYF. DNA of the CDR3: TGCGCCAGCAGCTTGGGCCCGGCCGGGACAACCTACGAGCAGTACTTC.

This rearrangement joins TRBV5-4 to TRBJ1-2, with 9 positions matching TRBD1. Per the germline V gene, CDR1 is SGHNT and CDR2 is YYREEE (reference sequence). V shed 5 bases and J 3 bases; nucleotides not matched to a gene: 2. CDR3 size: 13 residues. CDR3 residues: CASSRTGDYGYTF. The CDR3 bases are TGTGCCAGCAGTAGGACAGGGGACTATGGCTACACCTTC.

The chain couples TRBV19 to TRBJ2-7, with 7 bases matching TRBD2. Germline CDR1 and CDR2: LNHDA and SQIVND (reference sequence). The CDR3 runs 14 residues. The ends lost 3 bases at V and 5 bases at J; junction bases unmatched: 7. The CDR3 bases are TGTGCCAGTAGTATTTCCAGCGGGACCCACGAGCAGTACTTC. Its protein is CASSISSGTHEQYF.

The V and J genes are TRBV7-2 and TRBJ1-4, with D tentatively TRBD1 (5 bases). The germline V gene encodes CDR1 SGHTA and CDR2 FQGNSA. The CDR3 sequence is 15 residues long. V lost 5 bases to trimming and J lost 7 bases, with 17 bases between them. This CDR3 is CASSPRVTQGEKLFF. CDR3 sequence (DNA): TGTGCCAGCAGCCCCAGGGTGACCCAGGGTGAAAAACTGTTTTTT. The full variable domain, in which reference TRBV7-2 and TRBJ1-4 provide the parts outside the CDR3, is GAGVSQSPSNKVTEKGKDVELRCDPISGHTALYWYRQSLGQGLEFLIYFQGNSAPDKSGLPSDRFSAERTGGSVSTLTIQRTQQEDSAVYLCASSPRVTQGEKLFFGSGTQLSVL.

The rearrangement joins TRBV29-1 to TRBJ1-1, with D possibly being TRBD1 (6 bases). Trimming removed 8 bases from V and 4 bases from J, with 14 bases in between. The CDR3 is made up of 12 amino acids. Germline lookup yields CDR1 SQVTM and CDR2 ANQGSEA. DNA for the CDR3: TGCAGCACCCGGGGAGGGGGCACTGAAGCTTTCTTT. Translated: CSTRGGGTEAFF.

The J gene is TRBJ2-1, the V gene TRBV7-9, with TRBD1 matching 10 bases. The CDR3 totals 16 residues. The ends lost 3 bases at V and 5 bases at J; junction bases unmatched: 7. Germline loops: CDR1 SEHNR, CDR2 FQNEAQ (reference sequence). CDR3 sequence: CASSLGTGVGNNEQFF. CDR3 in DNA: TGTGCCAGCAGCTTGGGGACAGGGGTTGGTAACAATGAGCAGTTCTTC.